The 2 T cell receptor beta chains below all came from one sample that was sequenced in a study of T-cell memory formation after mild COVID-19 (dated by TCRdb to about 2021). The library was generated by 5' RACE. TCRdb shows the sequencer as Illumina NovaSeq 6000. TCRdb took the public reads, trimmed them with fastp at Q25, ran MiXCR for clone calling and kept in-frame beta chains. Duplicate CDR3 protein sequences are folded into a single record with the most common DNA and genes. This sample lists roughly 170,000 distinct CDR3 sequences; approximately 17% were detected once. The biggest ten clones account for 3% to 4.5% of the sample. The sequencing input was PBMCs or a T cell subset sorted from them (not recorded which). These receptor sequences come from a man between 18 and 35 years old who had mild COVID-19 (a few samples of this study predate the infection). The sample titles of this study are shuffled in the database, so cell type and time point are left out; the donor was told from shared clones.

This clonotype was detected only a few times. V usage is TRBV2 and J usage is TRBJ1-1; 8 bases align to TRBD1. The CDR3 runs 14 residues. The trim removed 6 bases at V and 1 base at J, leaving 4 bases unmatched. Germline CDR1 reads SNHLY; CDR2 reads FYNNEI. The CDR3 bases are TGTGCCAGCAGAGGAACAGGGGGGAACACTGAAGCTTTCTTT. It encodes CASRGTGGNTEAFF. The full variable domain, rest sourced from reference TRBV2 and TRBJ1-1, is EPEVTQTPSHQVTQMGQEVILRCVPISNHLYFYWYRQILGQKVEFLVSFYNNEISEKSEIFDDQFSVERPDGSNFTLKIRSTKLEDSAMYFCASRGTGGNTEAFFGQGTRLTVV.

CDR3 DNA sequence: TGTGCCAGCAGCAACACGGAGAACACAGATACGCAGTATTTT. Residues: CASSNTENTDTQYF. The rearrangement joins TRBV7-6 to TRBJ2-3; D is undetermined. Trimming left V 5 bases short and J 2 bases short, with 11 bases between. CDR3 length equals 14 residues. Per germline, CDR1 SGHVS and CDR2 FNYEAQ.